This TCR beta chain is from a study of response to subunit inactivated influenza vaccine. Study-wide points: It was suggested by the authors that few new T cells are recruited by each seasonal influenza vaccination.

As concerns this clonotype: Its antigen is undetermined.

One entry per CDR3 protein, called by TCRdb with MiXCR from the RT-PCR reads. Seen here are about 300,000 distinct CDR3 sequences, about 20% observed once, and the top ten hold around 10%. This clonotype originated in a man between 50 and 75 years old who received an inactivated influenza vaccine. Sample: PBMCs from blood, taken less than 22 months after vaccination.

The DNA for the CDR3 is TGTGCCAGCAGCTCCAGGGGGCTAGGAAACACCATATATTTT. Translated, it gives CASSSRGLGNTIYF. This chain joins TRBV7-9 and TRBJ1-3; 8 nucleotides match TRBD1. The CDR3 totals 14 residues. Per germline, CDR1 SEHNR and CDR2 FQNEAQ (reference sequence). Unmatched junction bases numbered 3, after V lost 4 bases and J lost 4 bases.